This TCR beta chain was captured in a study of T cells in tuberculosis (dated by TCRdb to 2017 to 2018). With regard to the full study: The study combined CD1B tetramers and high-throughput TCR immunosequencing to characterize T cells specific for the mycobacterial lipid antigen glucose monomycolate (GMM). With ten people per group, a South African clinical cohort compared IGRA-negative adolescents, IGRA-positive adolescents with latent tuberculosis, and adults with active tuberculosis. Active tuberculosis patient PBMC were archived before or within 7 days of starting standard anti-tuberculosis treatment. General findings and caveats noted by the study authors: With the diverse GMM-specific repertoire as input, a classifier achieved 85% to 90% accuracy (AUROC around 0.93), whereas GEM motif frequencies as input gave under 75% accuracy. Clinical samples were selected based on the availability of cryopreserved specimens, with adults included as active tuberculosis cases and adolescents included as controls. The smaller NN-distances in active tuberculosis patients were driven in part by shorter CDR3-alpha lengths, while the difference seen for TCR-beta was not statistically significant. Compared with IGRA-negative controls, TCR-alpha repertoires from active tuberculosis had smaller mean NN-distances to GMM-specific TCRs, which suggests that these TCRs underwent clonal expansion.

The immunoSEQ multiplex PCR assay was used to generate TCR libraries, with TCR-beta and/or TCR-alpha/delta assays applied to each sample. Amplified TCR libraries were sequenced on the Illumina high-throughput platform. For the original study's pipeline: Clustering and dimensionality reduction relied on pairwise TCRdist distances among GMM-specific receptors from T cells that were either sorted ex vivo or expanded in vitro. Each clinical repertoire was scored by mean NN-distance, the average TCRdist to the nearest 10% of tetramer-positive reference sequences. GEM TCR motif frequency was calculated as the fraction of unique TCRs that matched known GEM sequences by V/J usage and CDR3 length. Linear discriminant analysis with leave-one-out cross-validation, implemented in scikit-learn, was used to classify active tuberculosis. The source is immuneACCESS, and TCRdb retained only in-frame sequences with V and J called. Part of the clones is not carried over; for the studies checked, unresolved V genes explain less than half of this, and the remainder is unexplained. The D gene and trimming were derived from the DNA, and the V and J assignments and clone size from that table. The sample table records tens of thousands of clones; 90% to 95% of these occur just once. Jointly, the top ten make up 1.1% to 1.5% of the sample.

Concerning this clone: Its antigen remains unidentified. Nothing much larger sits one base from this clone, and base qualities are not available.

The CDR3 goes from the cysteine to the phenylalanine over 15 residues. Only the CDR3 part of the read is kept: 45 bases, read in frame from the first base. CDR1 and CDR2 are drawn from the germline V gene: MNHEY, SVGAGI. V and J are trimmed by 2 bases and 5 bases, and the gene matches miss 6 bases of the junction. The sample's time point, from its label and the paper: new active TB diagnosis, blood taken before or within 7 days of starting treatment. The patients with active tuberculosis were newly diagnosed, HIV-seronegative South African adults aged 18 years or older. Confirmation of active tuberculosis came from positive sputum smear microscopy and/or a positive M. tuberculosis culture. Unsorted cryopreserved PBMC were immunosequenced, covering on average approximately 98,000 T cells per clinical donor.

Sample: PBMCs, taken at tuberculosis diagnosis. The receptor was isolated from an adult with tuberculosis. Recombination connected TRBV6-5 to TRBJ1-2; 9 of the junction bases match TRBD1. For the CDR3, the sequence is CASSYIPGTGYGYTF. The DNA reads TGTGCCAGCAGTTACATCCCTGGGACAGGGTATGGCTACACCTTC.